The 21 T cell receptor beta chains below come from one sample, sequenced in a study of blood T cell repertoires in COVID-19. Using immunoSEQ multiplex PCR, the repertoire was profiled, and TCRdb retains in-frame clones only, with some absent. This sample has some 150,000 clones, with around 79% found just once. The sequenced material came from peripheral blood. These receptor sequences come from a woman in her seventies with COVID-19, enrolled during active disease.

Here the CDR3 DNA reads TGCAGTGCTAGTCAAGTTCGGGGTGAGGAGACCCAGTACTTC. It specifies CSASQVRGEETQYF. The chain combines TRBV20-1 with TRBJ2-5; TRBD2 might be the D (5 bases). The V gene lost 3 bases and the J gene lost 5 bases, with 16 bases spanning the gap. This CDR3 has 14 amino acids. Germline CDR1 is DFQATT and CDR2 is SNEGSKA (reference sequence).

This clone was counted many times. V is TRBV13 and J is TRBJ2-2; 9 nucleotides match TRBD2. The junction had 4 bases not matched to a gene; V was cut back by 3 bases and J by 5 bases. This CDR3 spans 15 amino acids. Looked up from germline, CDR1 is PRHDT and CDR2 is FYEKMQ (reference sequence). CDR3 DNA: TGTGCCAGCAGCTTTAGCGGGAGAAGGACCGGGGAGCTGTTTTTT. The encoded protein is CASSFSGRRTGELFF.

V is TRBV29-1 and J is TRBJ2-1, with D possibly being TRBD1 (6 bases). The germline V and J ends were trimmed by 4 bases and 6 bases, with 13 bases remaining between them. Germline CDR1 SQVTM, CDR2 ANQGSEA. The CDR3 totals 13 residues. Written as DNA, the CDR3 is TGCAGCGTTGTAGGACAGAAGATCAATGAGCAGTTCTTC. Translating it yields CSVVGQKINEQFF.

V is TRBV7-6 and J is TRBJ2-3, with D possibly being TRBD2 (6 bases). The CDR3 is 15 amino acids. The germline V gene encodes CDR1 SGHVS and CDR2 FNYEAQ. V dropped 5 bases and J dropped 0 bases, with 12 bases sitting between them. CDR3 coding DNA: TGTGCCAGCAGCCAACCTAGCGTTAGCACAGATACGCAGTATTTT. It is translated as CASSQPSVSTDTQYF.

This chain connects TRBV11-1 to TRBJ2-7; 10 nucleotides line up with TRBD2. Germline CDR1 reads SGHAT; CDR2 reads FQDESV (reference sequence). CDR3 length: 14 amino acids. Trimming took 4 bases from V and 3 from J; bases not matched to a gene: 3. The CDR3 bases are TGTGCCAGCAGCTCGGGACTAGCGAGCTACGAGCAGTACTTC. It is translated as CASSSGLASYEQYF. Together with reference TRBV11-1 and TRBJ2-7, the CDR3 gives the full variable domain: EAEVAQSPRYKITEKSQAVAFWCDPISGHATLYWYRQILGQGPELLVQFQDESVVDDSQLPKDRFSAERLKGVDSTLKIQPAELGDSAMYLCASSSGLASYEQYFGPGTRLTVT.

This chain uses TRBV11-1 with TRBJ1-1; 7 nucleotides align to TRBD1. The CDR3 is made up of 16 amino acids. From germline, CDR1 is SGHAT and CDR2 FQDESV (reference sequence). V lost 0 bases and J lost 6; bases outside the gene matches: 10. CDR3 in amino acids: CASSLAEVAGGAEAFF. In DNA, the CDR3 is TGTGCCAGCAGCTTAGCGGAGGTGGCAGGGGGAGCTGAAGCTTTCTTT. The full variable domain, with the rest looked up from reference TRBV11-1 and TRBJ1-1, is EAEVAQSPRYKITEKSQAVAFWCDPISGHATLYWYRQILGQGPELLVQFQDESVVDDSQLPKDRFSAERLKGVDSTLKIQPAELGDSAMYLCASSLAEVAGGAEAFFGQGTRLTVV.

The chain employs TRBV10-3 and TRBJ1-5; 9 bases align to TRBD1. V lost 1 base to trimming and J lost 5 bases; unmatched junction nucleotides: 6. From germline, CDR1 is ENHRY and CDR2 SYGVKD. The length of the CDR3 is 16 residues. The CDR3 sequence is CAISEWRGQGHQPQHF. The CDR3 DNA is TGTGCCATCAGTGAGTGGAGGGGACAGGGACATCAGCCCCAGCATTTT.

The V call is TRBV11-2, the J call TRBJ2-1, with a tentative D call TRBD1 (5 bases). The V gene's germline CDR1 is SGHAT and CDR2 FQNNGV. The V end was cut by 1 base, the J end by 8 bases, with 18 bases between. The CDR3 has 16 residues. CDR3 DNA: TGTGCCAGCAGCTTAGTGTTCACAGGTCGCTGGGATGAGCAGTTCTTC. Its protein product is CASSLVFTGRWDEQFF.

This clone showed up just once. The genes are TRBV9 and TRBJ2-2, with D perhaps matching TRBD1 (6 bases). CDR1 and CDR2 from the germline V gene are SGDLS and YYNGEE. The CDR3 runs 14 residues. Trimming took 2 bases from V and 4 from J, leaving 9 bases between them. CDR3 in amino acids: CASSVTGITGELFF. CDR3 in DNA: TGTGCCAGCAGCGTGACAGGTATCACCGGGGAGCTGTTTTTT.

The chain combines TRBV4-2 with TRBJ2-1; 7 nucleotides match TRBD1. This CDR3 region has 13 residues. Germline assignment: CDR1 LGHNA and CDR2 YNFKEQ. Trimming removed 4 bases from V and 9 bases from J; junction bases left unmatched: 6. DNA of the CDR3: TGTGCCAGCAGCCCGTCGGGACAGTCTGAGCAGTTCTTC. It codes for CASSPSGQSEQFF.

The chain joins TRBV6-5 to TRBJ1-2, with TRBD1 identical over 7 bases. The CDR3 sequence is 15 residues long. Per the germline V gene, CDR1 is MNHEY and CDR2 is SVGAGI. The V and J ends lost 6 bases and 4 bases, in that order; junction bases with no gene match: 11. DNA of the CDR3: TGTGCCAGCAGCAGGTGGACAGGAGCAGTCTATGGCTACACCTTC. Its protein product is CASSRWTGAVYGYTF.

This sequence joins TRBV10-3 and TRBJ2-5; 9 bases align to TRBD2. The CDR3 totals 15 residues. V was pared by 11 bases and J by 2 bases, with 12 bases of the junction left unmatched. Germline V gives CDR1 ENHRY, CDR2 SYGVKD. CDR3 coding DNA: TGTGCCGCTTGCCGCGGGGGGGGGCGGCAAGAGACCCAGTACTTC. Its protein product is CAACRGGGRQETQYF.

A remark on this clone: The junction does not match germline at one end; this may be a read error. This chain links TRBV27 with TRBJ2-1; TRBD1 matches at 7 bases. The CDR3 has 13 residues. Germline values: CDR1 MNHEY, CDR2 SMNVEV (reference sequence). This CDR3 reads CASSFRQGLEVIF. In DNA form, the CDR3 reads TGTGCCAGCAGTTTTCGACAGGGTTTAGAAGTGATCTTC.

This rearrangement joins TRBV5-6 to TRBJ1-5; no definite D call. V lost 6 bases, J lost 4 bases, and 17 bases lay in between. The CDR3 is made up of 15 amino acids. Germline V lookup: CDR1 SGHDT, CDR2 YYEEEE. The DNA of the CDR3 is TGTGCCAGCACCCTTGGGGTGGGCGGGAATCAGCCCCAGCATTTT. The encoded protein is CASTLGVGGNQPQHF.

The chain is built from TRBV5-6 and TRBJ2-1; a weak D match, TRBD2 (7 bases). This CDR3 has 15 residues. Per germline, CDR1 SGHDT and CDR2 YYEEEE. The V and J ends lost 0 bases and 5 bases respectively, with 12 bases between them. The CDR3 sequence: CASSLGGGGHNEQFF. For the CDR3, the DNA is TGTGCCAGCAGCTTGGGCGGGGGCGGCCACAATGAGCAGTTCTTC.

The chain links TRBV6-1 to TRBJ2-1, with 8 positions matching TRBD1. The V segment lost 3 bases and the J segment 2 bases; nucleotides outside the gene matches: 12. Per germline, CDR1 MNHNS and CDR2 SASEGT. This CDR3 region has 18 residues. DNA of the CDR3: TGTGCCAGCAGTGATTCGTACAGGGGGATGTTGGCCTACAATGAGCAGTTCTTC. Its translation is CASSDSYRGMLAYNEQFF.

The chain joins TRBV7-2 to TRBJ1-1; 9 nucleotides agree with TRBD1. Per the germline V gene, CDR1 is SGHTA and CDR2 is FQGNSA. The CDR3 is made up of 16 amino acids. Losses at the gene ends were 5 bases for V and 8 bases for J; bases not matched to a gene: 15. CDR3 residues: CASSRSASGQGKEAFF. CDR3 nucleotides: TGTGCCAGCAGCCGTTCTGCCTCGGGACAGGGTAAGGAAGCTTTCTTT.

This sequence joins TRBV6-5 and TRBJ2-7, with 8 bases that match TRBD1. The CDR3 loop spans 13 amino acids. The junction had 4 bases not matched to a gene; V was cut back by 6 bases and J by 3 bases. The germline V gene has CDR1 MNHEY and CDR2 SVGAGI. The CDR3 spells CASRTGVDYEQYF. The CDR3 DNA follows: TGTGCCAGCAGGACAGGGGTAGACTACGAGCAGTACTTC.

V is TRBV11-2 and J is TRBJ2-2; maybe TRBD2 (5 bases). CDR3 length: 13 amino acids. From germline, CDR1 is SGHAT and CDR2 FQNNGV. Trimming shortened V by 0 bases and J by 6 bases, and 5 bases separated the two germline ends. The CDR3, as DNA: TGTGCCAGCAGCTTAGAGAGGGCCGGGGAGCTGTTTTTT. It is translated as CASSLERAGELFF.

The chain links TRBV19 to TRBJ1-2; D is ambiguous. This CDR3 region has 15 residues. V lost 3 bases to trimming and J lost 6 bases, with 17 bases between them. In germline, CDR1 is LNHDA, CDR2 SQIVND (reference sequence). The CDR3 sequence is CASSMFTRAGDGYTF. The CDR3 coding sequence is TGTGCCAGTAGTATGTTTACCCGTGCAGGTGATGGCTACACCTTC. Full variable domain (rest looked up from reference TRBV19 and TRBJ1-2): DGGITQSPKYLFRKEGQNVTLSCEQNLNHDAMYWYRQDPGQGLRLIYYSQIVNDFQKGDIAEGYSVSREKKESFPLTVTSAQKNPTAFYLCASSMFTRAGDGYTFGSGTRLTVV.

The V call is TRBV28, the J call TRBJ2-3, with D perhaps matching TRBD2 (7 bases). The V end was cut by 3 bases, the J end by 0 bases, with 13 bases between. Germline V lookup: CDR1 MDHEN, CDR2 SYDVKM. The CDR3 is 16 residues long. The CDR3 bases are TGTGCCAGCAGTTTTCGAGGGGGGGGGAGCACAGATACGCAGTATTTT. This gives the protein CASSFRGGGSTDTQYF.